A single sample gave rise to the 32 T cell receptor beta chains below, sequenced in a study of T cell responses to AZD1222 COVID-19 vaccine. Using immunoSEQ multiplex PCR, the repertoire was profiled, and TCRdb retains in-frame clones only, with some absent. Among about 180,000 clones listed, approximately 92% were seen once. The source material was peripheral blood, sampled 28 days after the second dose of the MenACWY control vaccine. The receptors shown here come from an adult who received the MenACWY meningococcal vaccine as a control.

J is TRBJ1-1 and V is TRBV27; TRBD1 might be the D (5 bases). CDR1 is MNHEY, CDR2 SMNVEV, per germline (reference sequence). The V and J ends lost 4 bases and 0 bases respectively, with 12 bases between them. The CDR3 covers 15 residues. The CDR3 coding sequence is TGTGCCAGCAGTTGGGGCGCCGGGATGAACACTGAAGCTTTCTTT. It translates to CASSWGAGMNTEAFF.

V and J are TRBV28 and TRBJ2-1; 11 bases are shared with TRBD2. The trim removed 6 bases at V and 5 bases at J, leaving 3 bases unmatched. The CDR3 consists of 14 residues. From germline, CDR1 is MDHEN and CDR2 SYDVKM. The CDR3 sequence is CASSLSGGDNEQFF. The CDR3 DNA sequence: TGTGCCAGCAGCCTTAGCGGGGGGGACAATGAGCAGTTCTTC.

The chain is built from TRBV7-9 and TRBJ1-5; D is ambiguous. Germline V lookup: CDR1 SEHNR, CDR2 FQNEAQ (reference sequence). The V and J ends lost 4 bases and 7 bases respectively, with 14 bases between them. CDR3 size: 14 residues. As DNA, the CDR3 is TGTGCCAGCAGCTCCTTGACCGGCGAGCAGCCCCAGCATTTT. Protein product: CASSSLTGEQPQHF.

V usage is TRBV25-1 and J usage is TRBJ1-2, with TRBD1 identical over 8 bases. V was pared by 4 bases and J by 6 bases, with 4 bases of the junction left unmatched. The CDR3 extends over 13 amino acids. Germline V lookup: CDR1 MGHDK, CDR2 SYGVNS. CDR3 sequence: CASSVAGGHGYTF. The DNA of the CDR3 is TGTGCCAGCAGTGTAGCAGGGGGCCATGGCTACACCTTC.

This chain uses TRBV30 with TRBJ1-4; D ambiguous. This CDR3 spans 14 amino acids. Deletions cut 4 bases from V and 10 bases from J, with 19 bases between. Germline CDR1 and CDR2: GTSNPN and SVGIG (reference sequence). The CDR3 loop reads CAWTVSTNYGKLFF. Here the CDR3 DNA reads TGTGCCTGGACTGTATCCACAAACTACGGAAAACTGTTTTTT.

The chain carries TRBV4-3 and TRBJ1-1; the D is unclear. V shed 0 bases and J shed 3 bases, with 11 bases lying between them. Looked up from germline, CDR1 is LGHNA and CDR2 is YSLEER. The CDR3 is 15 amino acids. The CDR3 sequence is CASSQDPQAYTEAFF. The CDR3 DNA sequence: TGCGCCAGCAGCCAAGATCCCCAGGCGTACACTGAAGCTTTCTTT.

The rearrangement uses TRBV30 and TRBJ1-1; a weak D match, TRBD1 (5 bases). Germline assignment: CDR1 GTSNPN and CDR2 SVGIG (reference sequence). V lost 1 base to trimming and J lost 1 base, with 16 bases between them. This CDR3 has 16 residues. The CDR3 region has the DNA TGTGCCTGGAGTGCTGGACATGTGTTTTCGAACACTGAAGCTTTCTTT. Translating gives CAWSAGHVFSNTEAFF. Drawing the rest from reference TRBV30 and TRBJ1-1, the complete variable domain is SQTIHQWPATLVQPVGSPLSLECTVEGTSNPNLYWYRQAAGRGLQLLFYSVGIGQISSEVPQNLSASRPQDRQFILSSKKLLLSDSGFYLCAWSAGHVFSNTEAFFGQGTRLTVV.

This chain joins TRBV5-1 and TRBJ1-3; 8 nucleotides agree with TRBD1. Germline CDR1 SGHRS, CDR2 YFSETQ. V gave up 5 bases and J gave up 4 bases; unmatched junction bases: 8. The length of the CDR3 is 15 residues. CDR3: CASSPTGVAGNTIYF. CDR3 DNA sequence: TGCGCCAGCAGTCCGACAGGGGTTGCAGGAAACACCATATATTTT.

This chain connects TRBV2 to TRBJ1-2; 9 bases fit TRBD1. V trimming: 4 bases; J trimming: 6 bases; junction bases outside the gene matches: 15. The germline V gene encodes CDR1 SNHLY and CDR2 FYNNEI. This CDR3 contains 17 residues. This CDR3 reads CASSVLAAGQGRDGYTF. CDR3 in DNA: TGTGCCAGCAGTGTCTTAGCCGCCGGACAGGGGAGGGATGGCTACACCTTC. The full variable domain, its missing parts supplied by reference TRBV2 and TRBJ1-2, is EPEVTQTPSHQVTQMGQEVILRCVPISNHLYFYWYRQILGQKVEFLVSFYNNEISEKSEIFDDQFSVERPDGSNFTLKIRSTKLEDSAMYFCASSVLAAGQGRDGYTFGSGTRLTVV.

The table lists this clone with a count of one. One end of the junction varies from germline; a read error may be responsible. The chain employs TRBV29-1 and TRBJ1-1, with 9 bases lining up with TRBD1. Germline V CDR1 and CDR2: SQVTM, ANQGSEA. CDR3 size: 13 residues. CDR3 sequence (DNA): TGCAGCGCCGGGGACAGGGTGAAAACTGAAGCTTTCTTT. This translates into CSAGDRVKTEAFF.

This chain connects TRBV4-3 to TRBJ1-1; 9 nucleotides line up with TRBD1. The CDR3 is 15 residues long. The germline V gene has CDR1 LGHNA and CDR2 YSLEER. Unmatched junction bases numbered 4, after V lost 4 bases and J lost 1 base. The CDR3 region is CASSLGQGRNTEAFF. For the CDR3, the DNA is TGCGCCAGCAGCCTTGGACAGGGGAGGAACACTGAAGCTTTCTTT.

This clone was recorded once. The gene calls are TRBV6-6 and TRBJ1-3; 12 nucleotides align to TRBD1. With 5 bases clipped from V and 9 bases from J, the junction kept 8 bases outside the gene matches. Germline V CDR1 and CDR2: MNHNY, SVGAGI (reference sequence). This CDR3 is built from 15 residues. CDR3 nucleotide sequence: TGTGCCAGCAGTCCTTCGGGACAGGGGGCAAGCACCATATATTTT. This gives the protein CASSPSGQGASTIYF.

The chain is built from TRBV7-6 and TRBJ1-5; D is uncertain. Germline lookup yields CDR1 SGHVS and CDR2 FNYEAQ. This CDR3 is 17 amino acids long. The V end lost 1 base, the J end lost 2 bases, and 15 bases lay between the germline ends. CDR3 DNA: TGTGCCAGCAGCTTAGTACCCGTGGCAAGTGGCAATCAGCCCCAGCATTTT. Encoded protein: CASSLVPVASGNQPQHF.

The chain uses TRBV7-2 and TRBJ2-1; unclear D gene. CDR3 length: 17 residues. Trimming pared 5 bases from V and 6 bases from J, leaving 23 bases between. Germline V lookup: CDR1 SGHTA, CDR2 FQGNSA. The CDR3 DNA sequence: TGTGCCAGCAGCCTTAATGGGCCTCTATCCTCCGGCAATGAGCAGTTCTTC. Encoded protein: CASSLNGPLSSGNEQFF.

V is TRBV29-1 and J is TRBJ2-2; D call uncertain. CDR1 and CDR2 (germline): SQVTM, ANQGSEA. The CDR3 length is 14 residues. V was clipped by 4 bases and J by 0 bases, with 9 bases between them. The CDR3: CSVGMGSNTGELFF. CDR3 sequence (DNA): TGCAGCGTTGGGATGGGCTCGAACACCGGGGAGCTGTTTTTT.

The V and J genes are TRBV24-1 and TRBJ1-2; 7 positions agree with TRBD1. The germline CDR1 and CDR2 sequences are KGHDR and SFDVKD. The CDR3 is 12 amino acids. V trimming: 5 bases; J trimming: 10 bases; junction bases outside the gene matches: 6. This CDR3 is CATSVDDRAYTF. Here the CDR3 DNA reads TGTGCCACCAGTGTTGACGACAGGGCCTACACCTTC.

The chain combines TRBV6-2 or TRBV6-3 with TRBJ2-2; 8 nucleotides line up with TRBD2. The CDR3 contains 16 residues. Germline CDR1 is MNHEY and CDR2 is SVGEGT. The V and J ends lost 6 bases and 1 base, in that order; junction bases with no gene match: 7. The CDR3 sequence is CASSHGRGVNTGELFF. CDR3 in DNA: TGTGCCAGCAGCCACGGGCGGGGGGTGAACACCGGGGAGCTGTTTTTT.

The chain uses TRBV4-3 and TRBJ2-2; a possible D gene is TRBD2 (6 bases). Trimming pared 0 bases from V and 4 bases from J, leaving 15 bases between. In germline, CDR1 is LGHNA, CDR2 YSLEER. This CDR3 has 17 residues. The CDR3 region has the DNA TGCGCCAGCAGCCAAGATCTTAGGGTCGGGGGCACCGGGGAGCTGTTTTTT. This translates into CASSQDLRVGGTGELFF.

The CDR3 DNA sequence: TGTGCCAGTAGTAGGGGGCAGAATATGGCGGACACCTTC. This gives the protein CASSRGQNMADTF. J is TRBJ1-2 and V is TRBV19; tentative D call: TRBD1 (6 bases). From germline, CDR1 is LNHDA and CDR2 SQIVND (reference sequence). V was trimmed by 4 bases and J by 12 bases, leaving 18 bases between them. The CDR3 contains 13 residues.

This chain joins TRBV7-9 and TRBJ1-5; possibly TRBD1 for D (5 bases). V shed 8 bases and J shed 6 bases, with 17 bases lying between them. The CDR3 runs to 14 residues. Germline lookup yields CDR1 SEHNR and CDR2 FQNEAQ (reference sequence). The CDR3 sequence: CASSTGREIQPQHF. In DNA, the CDR3 is TGTGCCAGCTCAACTGGCAGGGAAATTCAGCCCCAGCATTTT.

V usage is TRBV3-1 (or the pseudogene TRBV3-2) and J usage is TRBJ1-6; D remains ambiguous. This CDR3 has 12 amino acids. Germline V gives CDR1 LGHDT, CDR2 YNNKEL (reference sequence). With 5 bases removed from V and 1 base from J, the gap between germline ends came to 0 bases. CDR3 region: CASSSYNSPLHF. The CDR3 DNA is TGTGCCAGCAGCTCCTATAATTCACCCCTCCACTTT.

The V and J genes are TRBV6-5 and TRBJ1-3; the match to TRBD1 covers 7 bases. CDR3 size: 15 residues. Germline CDR1 and CDR2: MNHEY and SVGAGI. After removal of 6 bases from V and 0 bases from J, the junction contained 5 bases not matched to a gene. This CDR3 reads CASSLDRYSGNTIYF. The CDR3 region has the DNA TGTGCCAGCAGCTTGGACAGGTACTCTGGAAACACCATATATTTT.

V gene TRBV24-1 combines with J gene TRBJ1-2; D call uncertain. Germline loops: CDR1 KGHDR, CDR2 SFDVKD. The CDR3 runs to 12 residues. V lost 0 bases to trimming and J lost 4 bases, with 2 bases between them. The CDR3 sequence: CATSDLGYGYTF. CDR3 coding DNA: TGTGCCACCAGTGATTTGGGCTATGGCTACACCTTC.

The chain joins TRBV11-2 to TRBJ2-7; 7 positions match TRBD2. V lost 5 bases and J lost 2; bases outside the gene matches: 9. This CDR3 comprises 15 residues. In germline, CDR1 is SGHAT, CDR2 FQNNGV. CDR3 DNA sequence: TGTGCCAGCAGCCGGGGGGTAAGTTGGCCCTACGAGCAGTACTTC. This encodes CASSRGVSWPYEQYF.

The chain links TRBV30 to TRBJ1-1; no firm D call. V was pared by 2 bases and J by 4 bases, with 11 bases between. Germline-derived CDR1 and CDR2 are GTSNPN and SVGIG (reference sequence). The CDR3 covers 13 residues. CDR3 DNA: TGTGCCTGGAGTTTCCAGGCTGGCACTGAAGCTTTCTTT. It codes for CAWSFQAGTEAFF.

With regard to this clone: One end of the junction does not line up with germline, which may come from a read error. The gene calls are TRBV3-1 (or the pseudogene TRBV3-2) and TRBJ2-2; TRBD2 matches at 9 bases. This CDR3 has 19 amino acids. Germline loops: CDR1 LGHDT, CDR2 YNNKEL (reference sequence). The CDR3 loop is CARSPPGRGGAGGPGELFF. CDR3 sequence (DNA): TGTGCCCGCAGCCCCCCGGGGCGCGGGGGGGCCGGGGGCCCCGGGGAGCTGTTTTTT.

This rearrangement joins TRBV9 to TRBJ1-2, with a tentative D call TRBD1 (6 bases). The germline gives CDR1 SGDLS, CDR2 YYNGEE. V was clipped by 3 bases and J by 4 bases, with 7 bases between them. There are 12 residues in the CDR3. The CDR3 DNA follows: TGTGCCAGCAGCGGGACAGCCTATGGCTACACCTTC. Translation gives CASSGTAYGYTF.

This clone occurred a few times. The chain has TRBV5-1 and TRBJ1-2; maybe TRBD1 (5 bases). The CDR3 is made up of 13 amino acids. V was pared by 1 base and J by 8 bases, with 12 bases between. Germline CDR1 reads SGHRS; CDR2 reads YFSETQ. This chain's CDR3 is CASSLSQGRGYTF. CDR3 DNA: TGCGCCAGCAGCTTGAGCCAGGGAAGGGGCTACACCTTC. Drawing the rest from reference TRBV5-1 and TRBJ1-2, the complete variable domain is KAGVTQTPRYLIKTRGQQVTLSCSPISGHRSVSWYQQTPGQGLQFLFEYFSETQRNKGNFPGRFSGRQFSNSRSEMNVSTLELGDSALYLCASSLSQGRGYTFGSGTRLTVV.

DNA for the CDR3: TGTGCCAGCAGCGCCGGTGGGGGGCCCGGCACAGATACGCAGTATTTT. As protein: CASSAGGGPGTDTQYF. The J gene is TRBJ2-3, the V gene TRBV7-2, with D perhaps assigned TRBD1 or TRBD2 (6 bases each). CDR3 size: 16 residues. From germline, CDR1 is SGHTA and CDR2 FQGNSA. V was clipped by 5 bases and J by 1 base, with 16 bases between them.

The CDR3 spells CAISTGDEAFF. DNA for the CDR3: TGTGCCATCAGTACGGGGGATGAAGCTTTCTTT. The gene calls are TRBV10-3 and TRBJ1-1; perhaps TRBD1 as D (5 bases). The germline gives CDR1 ENHRY, CDR2 SYGVKD. The CDR3 loop spans 11 amino acids. The V end lost 5 bases, the J end lost 7 bases, and 8 bases lay between the germline ends.

This clone was picked up one time. The chain employs TRBV6-2 or TRBV6-3 and TRBJ1-2; D is unresolved. Between the trimmed V and J ends, which lost 4 bases and 7 bases, there was a span of 10 bases. The length of the CDR3 is 12 residues. CDR1 MNHEY and CDR2 SVGEGT come from the germline V gene. CDR3 residues: CASSSWGSGYTF. CDR3 DNA sequence: TGTGCCAGCAGTTCATGGGGAAGTGGCTACACCTTC.

The chain couples TRBV5-3 to TRBJ2-7; 7 positions match TRBD1. TRBV5-3 is sorted into the ORF group, with uncertain function. V shed 0 bases, J shed 1 base, and the junction held 1 base outside the gene matches. This CDR3 contains 14 residues. The CDR3 DNA reads as TGTGCCAGAAGCTTGGGGGACAGATCCTACGAGCAGTACTTC. Residues: CARSLGDRSYEQYF.